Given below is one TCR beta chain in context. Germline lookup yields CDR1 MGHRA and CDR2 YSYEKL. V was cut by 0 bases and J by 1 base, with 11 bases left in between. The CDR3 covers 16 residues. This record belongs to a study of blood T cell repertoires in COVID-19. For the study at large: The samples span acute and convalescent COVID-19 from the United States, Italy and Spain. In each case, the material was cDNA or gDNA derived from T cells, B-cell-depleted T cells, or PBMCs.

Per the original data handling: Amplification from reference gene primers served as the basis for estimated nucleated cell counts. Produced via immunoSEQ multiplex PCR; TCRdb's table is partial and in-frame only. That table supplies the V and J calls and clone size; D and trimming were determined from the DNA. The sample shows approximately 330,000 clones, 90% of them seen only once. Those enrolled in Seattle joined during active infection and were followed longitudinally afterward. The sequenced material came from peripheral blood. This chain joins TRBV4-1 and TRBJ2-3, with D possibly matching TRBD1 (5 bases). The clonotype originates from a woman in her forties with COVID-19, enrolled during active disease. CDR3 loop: CASSQERTGGTDTQYF. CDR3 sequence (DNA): TGCGCCAGCAGCCAAGAACGTACAGGTGGCACAGATACGCAGTATTTT.